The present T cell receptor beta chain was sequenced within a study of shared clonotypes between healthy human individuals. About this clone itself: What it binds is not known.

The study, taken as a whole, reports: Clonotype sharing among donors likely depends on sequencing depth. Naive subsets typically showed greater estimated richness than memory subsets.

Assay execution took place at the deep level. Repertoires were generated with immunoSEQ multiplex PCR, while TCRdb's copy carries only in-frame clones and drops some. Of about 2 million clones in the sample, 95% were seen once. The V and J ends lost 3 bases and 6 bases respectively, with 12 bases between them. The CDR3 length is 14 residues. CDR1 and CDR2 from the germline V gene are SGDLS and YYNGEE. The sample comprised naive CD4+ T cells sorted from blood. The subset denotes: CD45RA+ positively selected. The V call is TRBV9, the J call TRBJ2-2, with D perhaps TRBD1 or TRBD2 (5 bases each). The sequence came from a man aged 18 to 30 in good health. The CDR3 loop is CASSGNGGAGELFF. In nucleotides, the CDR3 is TGTGCCAGCAGCGGGAATGGGGGAGCCGGGGAGCTGTTTTTT.